This is a list of T cell receptor beta chains from one sample in a study of T cell responses to AZD1222 COVID-19 vaccine. Assay used: immunoSEQ multiplex PCR; TCRdb lists only in-frame clones, some missing. The data contain over 100,000 clones, over 80% of them singletons. The source material was peripheral blood, sampled on day 0 of AZD1222 vaccination. All receptors come from an adult in good health. Both conserved end residues are part of each CDR3. Each record gives: clone size, D gene, V gene, J gene, CDR3 protein, CDR3 DNA. A D gene is named only where the DNA matches it firmly. Clone size is stated in some rows and not others, as once, few, many or a class when expanded.

NA	NA	TRBV5-1	TRBJ2-2	CASSLVNGELFF	TGCGCCAGCAGCTTAGTAAACGGGGAGCTGTTTTTT
once	NA	TRBV19	TRBJ2-6	CASKVSGANVLTF	TGTGCCAGTAAGGTCTCTGGGGCCAACGTCCTGACTTTC
NA	NA	TRBV6-4	TRBJ1-2	CASRDFFRMNGYTF	TGTGCCAGCAGAGACTTCTTCAGGATGAATGGCTACACCTTC
NA	NA	TRBV29-1	TRBJ2-3	CSVAAASSTDTQYF	TGCAGCGTTGCGGCGGCATCTAGCACAGATACGCAGTATTTT
NA	NA	TRBV6-5	TRBJ2-7	CASSYPGSPHEQYF	TGTGCCAGCAGTTACCCCGGGAGTCCCCACGAGCAGTACTTC
NA	NA	TRBV15	TRBJ1-5	CATSIKGHQPQHF	TGTGCCACCAGCATCAAAGGCCACCAGCCCCAGCATTTT
once	NA	TRBV6-6	TRBJ1-1	CASSRWEGGGLNTEAFF	TGTGCCAGCAGTCGCTGGGAAGGCGGCGGGTTGAACACTGAAGCTTTCTTT
NA	NA	TRBV12-5	TRBJ1-1	CASGKQGGTEAFF	TGTGCTAGTGGTAAACAGGGTGGCACTGAAGCTTTCTTT
NA	NA	TRBV3-1/TRBV3-2	TRBJ2-7	CASSPAGYEQYF	TGTGCCAGCAGCCCAGCAGGTTACGAGCAGTACTTC
NA	TRBD1	TRBV4-1	TRBJ1-1	CASSQAQGAMNTEAFF	TGCGCCAGCAGCCAAGCCCAGGGGGCAATGAACACTGAAGCTTTCTTT
NA	NA	TRBV6-5	TRBJ1-1	CASQDNGRGAFF	TGTGCCAGCCAGGATAATGGCCGAGGGGCTTTCTTT
NA	NA	TRBV6-5	TRBJ2-5	CASSQQGLETQYF	TGTGCCAGCAGCCAACAGGGTCTAGAGACCCAGTACTTC
NA	NA	TRBV4-1	TRBJ1-5	CASSRGGNQPQHF	TGCGCCAGCAGCCGAGGGGGCAATCAGCCCCAGCATTTT
NA	NA	TRBV25-1	TRBJ1-1	CASSGPLAVNTEAFF	TGTGCCAGCAGTGGACCTCTCGCGGTGAACACTGAAGCTTTCTTT
NA	NA	TRBV6-5	TRBJ1-6	CASSYEGRSYNSPLHF	TGTGCCAGCAGTTACGAGGGCCGTTCCTATAATTCACCCCTCCACTTT
few	NA	TRBV5-4	TRBJ1-1	CASSSNTEAFF	TGTGCCAGCAGCTCGAACACTGAAGCTTTCTTT
NA	NA	TRBV21-1	TRBJ2-3	CASTPGGETQYF	TGTGCCAGCACCCCCGGGGGGGAAACGCAGTATTTT
NA	NA	TRBV11-2	TRBJ1-1	CASSSFNDEEEAFF	TGTGCCAGCAGCTCCTTCAATGATGAGGAAGAAGCTTTCTTT
once	NA	TRBV4-1	TRBJ2-1	CASRGAGYNEQFF	TGCGCTAGTAGGGGGGCGGGCTACAATGAGCAGTTCTTC
few	NA	TRBV29-1	TRBJ1-2	CSVEDVIYGYTF	TGCAGCGTTGAAGATGTGATCTATGGCTACACCTTC
NA	TRBD2	TRBV6-6	TRBJ2-1	CASSPSLGGYNEQFF	TGTGCCAGCAGTCCTTCTCTCGGGGGGTACAATGAGCAGTTCTTC
NA	NA	TRBV5-1	TRBJ1-2	CASSSPPENYGYTF	TGCGCCAGCAGCTCACCTCCAGAGAACTATGGCTACACCTTC
NA	TRBD2	TRBV13	TRBJ2-1	CASSHLDRLTVAGGRNEQFF	TGTGCCAGCAGCCATTTGGACAGGTTGACCGTAGCGGGAGGTCGGAATGAGCAGTTCTTC
NA	NA	TRBV21-1	TRBJ2-7	CASSRTYEQYF	TGTGCCAGCAGCAGAACCTACGAGCAGTACTTC
once	NA	TRBV27	TRBJ1-2	CASSTSGYGYTF	TGTGCCAGCAGTACCTCAGGCTATGGCTACACCTTC
NA	NA	TRBV2	TRBJ2-7	CAAGFSTYEQYF	TGTGCCGCGGGGTTTTCGACCTACGAGCAGTACTTC
NA	TRBD1	TRBV10-3	TRBJ1-6	CAISEYGQGTDSPLHF	TGTGCCATCAGTGAGTACGGACAGGGGACGGATTCACCCCTCCACTTT
NA	NA	TRBV27	TRBJ1-4	CASASWDNNEKLFF	TGTGCCAGCGCCTCCTGGGACAATAATGAAAAACTGTTTTTT
NA	TRBD1	TRBV7-3	TRBJ1-6	CASSLNTGENSPLHF	TGTGCCAGCAGCTTAAACACAGGGGAAAATTCACCCCTCCACTTT
once	TRBD1	TRBV20-1	TRBJ2-6	CSASVGTAQSGANVLTF	TGCAGTGCTAGTGTTGGGACAGCTCAATCTGGGGCCAACGTCCTGACTTTC